A single sample is the source of the 4 T cell receptor beta chains below, sequenced in a study of sequential checkpoint blockade in melanoma. Profiled with immunoSEQ multiplex PCR; TCRdb holds only in-frame clones, not every one. The sample yields 40,000 or so clones, roughly 32% seen once. The treatment here: randomized to nivolumab then ipilimumab (arm A) or the reverse (arm B). Source: tumor tissue (inferred from file names), taken from a patient given nivolumab and ipilimumab in sequence. The receptors originated from a human donor with melanoma.

This chain links TRBV28 with TRBJ2-7, with D possibly matching TRBD1 (5 bases). V lost 5 bases and J 3 bases, leaving 8 bases between the germline ends. In germline, CDR1 is MDHEN, CDR2 SYDVKM. This CDR3 has 12 residues. CDR3 nucleotides: TGTGCCAGCAGTCAGCAGGGCTACGAGCAGTACTTC. Translated, it gives CASSQQGYEQYF.

This clone came up a few times. The CDR3 bases are TGTGCCAGCACCGAGGACAGGGACAATCAGCCCCAGCATTTT. Translated: CASTEDRDNQPQHF. This sequence joins TRBV12-5 and TRBJ1-5; 8 bases map to TRBD1. CDR3 length equals 14 residues. The germline V gene encodes CDR1 LGHNT and CDR2 FRNRAP.

The chain carries TRBV6-8 and TRBJ1-1; the D gene is possibly TRBD1 (6 bases). This CDR3 region has 14 residues. V was shortened by 5 bases and J by 0 bases, with 10 bases between the two germline ends. The germline CDR1 and CDR2 sequences are MNHGY and SAAAGT. The CDR3 DNA is TGTGCCAGCAGTACCGGGACAATGAACACTGAAGCTTTCTTT. Amino acids: CASSTGTMNTEAFF.

This clone has only a few counts. The chain employs TRBV6-1 and TRBJ1-5; D not certain. Germline values: CDR1 MNHNS, CDR2 SASEGT. V dropped 1 base and J dropped 0 bases, with 7 bases sitting between them. The CDR3 is 15 residues long. CDR3 bases: TGTGCCAGCAGTGAAGTGTTAGATAGCAATCAGCCCCAGCATTTT. As protein: CASSEVLDSNQPQHF.